This T cell receptor beta chain was observed in a study of shared clonotypes between healthy human individuals. The study's findings and limits: All-four-donor shared clonotypes had higher generation probabilities than non-shared clonotypes did.

Sequencing was performed with immunoSEQ multiplex PCR; in TCRdb, only in-frame clones are kept and a portion is missing. There are hundreds of thousands of clones in the sample; roughly 72% occur only once, and around 2% lies in the top ten. The CD4+ fraction was divided into a CD45RA+ naive subset and a CD45RA-negative memory subset. Of note for this clone: Antigen specificity is unknown.

The receptor was isolated from a woman aged 25-40 years in good health. Sequencing was done on a sample of memory CD4+ T cells sorted from blood. Subset meaning: CD45RA-negative fraction.

In DNA form, the CDR3 reads TGCAGCGGCCTCGGGACAGCGGGTACTGAAGCTTTCTTT. Amino acid sequence: CSGLGTAGTEAFF. The chain employs TRBV29-1 and TRBJ1-1, with 7 bases aligning to TRBD1. The CDR3 sequence is 13 residues long. CDR1 is SQVTM and CDR2 is ANQGSEA in the germline V gene. Trimming took 7 bases from V and 5 from J; bases not matched to a gene: 10.